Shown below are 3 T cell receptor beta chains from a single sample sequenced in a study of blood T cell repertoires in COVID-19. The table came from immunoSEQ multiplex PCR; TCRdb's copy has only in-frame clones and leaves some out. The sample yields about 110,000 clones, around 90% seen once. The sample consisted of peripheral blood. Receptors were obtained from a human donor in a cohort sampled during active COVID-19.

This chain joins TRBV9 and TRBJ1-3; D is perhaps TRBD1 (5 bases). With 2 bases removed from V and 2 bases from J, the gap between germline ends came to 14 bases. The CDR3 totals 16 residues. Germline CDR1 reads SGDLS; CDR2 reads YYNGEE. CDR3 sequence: CASSVGSGGTGNTIYF. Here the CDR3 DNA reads TGTGCCAGCAGCGTCGGGTCGGGGGGTACTGGAAACACCATATATTTT.

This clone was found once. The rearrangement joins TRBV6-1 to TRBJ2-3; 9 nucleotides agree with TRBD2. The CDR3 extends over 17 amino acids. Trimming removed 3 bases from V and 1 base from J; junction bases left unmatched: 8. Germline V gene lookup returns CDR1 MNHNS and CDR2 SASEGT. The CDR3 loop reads CASSERNSGGRTDTQYF. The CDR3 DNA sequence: TGTGCCAGCAGTGAGCGGAATAGCGGGGGACGCACAGATACGCAGTATTTT.

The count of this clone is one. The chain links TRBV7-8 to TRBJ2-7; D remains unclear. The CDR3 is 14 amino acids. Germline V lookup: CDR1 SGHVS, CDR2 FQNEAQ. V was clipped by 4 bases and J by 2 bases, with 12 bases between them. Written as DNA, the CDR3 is TGTGCCAGCAGCTCACGGTCCTATACCTACGAGCAGTACTTC. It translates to CASSSRSYTYEQYF.